This T cell receptor (beta chain) appears in the sequencing data of a study of T cells in Graves' hyperthyroidism and ophthalmopathy. RNA transcripts yielded amplified TCR beta CDR3 regions. In the first-round RT-PCR of the TCR CDR3, the HTBI primer set was used. TCRdb reprocessed the multiplex PCR reads via MiXCR and lists one record per CDR3 protein. The repertoire has approximately 210,000 distinct CDR3 sequences, roughly 17% of them found once; the top ten carry around 50%. Germline CDR1 is LGHDT and CDR2 is YNNKEL (reference sequence). The CDR3 is made up of 15 amino acids. Trimming removed 0 bases at V and 2 bases at J, with 11 bases between.

The receptor comes from a man aged 50-60 years with Graves' hyperthyroidism. The sample taken for sequencing was blood. The chain recombines TRBV3-1 with TRBJ2-7; D is perhaps TRBD1 (6 bases). In DNA, the CDR3 is TGTGCCAGCAGCCAAGATTTGGACAGTACCTACGAGCAGTACTTC. Amino acids: CASSQDLDSTYEQYF.